This entry lists 20 T cell receptor beta chains sequenced from one sample in a study of blood T cell repertoires in COVID-19. Sequencing was performed with immunoSEQ multiplex PCR; in TCRdb, only in-frame clones are kept and a portion is missing. The sample lists more than 250,000 clones, about 89% occurring once. Material for sequencing was PBMCs or T cells enriched from blood (not recorded which). The receptors stem from a woman aged 25 to 39 who had recovered from COVID-19.

Here the CDR3 reads CASSPERHEQYF. CDR3 DNA sequence: TGTGCCAGCTCTCCCGAGAGGCACGAGCAGTACTTC. This rearrangement joins TRBV18 to TRBJ2-7; no firm D call. V was clipped by 6 bases and J by 5 bases, with 11 bases between them. The CDR3 runs 12 residues. Per the germline V gene, CDR1 is KGHSH and CDR2 is LQKENI.

The chain uses TRBV19 and TRBJ1-1; D is uncertain. V lost 5 bases and J lost 3, with 13 bases in between. This CDR3 has 14 residues. Germline values: CDR1 LNHDA, CDR2 SQIVND (reference sequence). The CDR3 region has the DNA TGTGCCAGTAGTGTCGGGGATCGGGACACTGAAGCTTTCTTT. It codes for CASSVGDRDTEAFF.

The genes are TRBV6-5 and TRBJ2-5, with TRBD2 identical over 9 bases. The CDR3 covers 15 residues. Germline V CDR1 and CDR2: MNHEY, SVGAGI. The V gene end was trimmed by 7 bases and the J gene end by 2 bases; junction bases not matched to a gene: 8. This chain's CDR3 is CASKGGRGGQETQYF. CDR3 sequence (DNA): TGTGCCAGCAAAGGAGGGCGGGGGGGGCAAGAGACCCAGTACTTC.

The chain combines TRBV7-9 with TRBJ2-2; a possible D gene is TRBD1 (6 bases). The CDR3 extends over 15 amino acids. The V and J ends lost 5 bases and 6 bases respectively, with 16 bases between them. The germline gives CDR1 SEHNR, CDR2 FQNEAQ (reference sequence). The CDR3 region is CASSTKPQGSGELFF. CDR3 DNA: TGTGCCAGCAGCACCAAACCCCAGGGGTCCGGGGAGCTGTTTTTT.

V and J are TRBV5-1 and TRBJ1-6; 8 nucleotides match TRBD1. The trim removed 3 bases at V and 10 bases at J, leaving 9 bases unmatched. CDR1 SGHRS and CDR2 YFSETQ come from the germline V gene. There are 15 residues in the CDR3. This CDR3 is CASSWDRPGSSPLHF. Here the CDR3 DNA reads TGCGCCAGCAGCTGGGACAGGCCTGGAAGCTCACCCCTCCACTTT.

CDR3 in DNA: TGCGCCAGCAGTGAGTCAGGGGCGATTAATGAAAAACTGTTTTTT. As protein: CASSESGAINEKLFF. V usage is TRBV10-1 and J usage is TRBJ1-4; D is perhaps TRBD1 (5 bases). V lost 0 bases and J 4 bases, leaving 9 bases between the germline ends. The germline CDR1 and CDR2 sequences are WNHNN and SYGVQD (reference sequence). The CDR3 totals 15 residues.

The chain has TRBV7-9 and TRBJ1-6; D may be TRBD1 (6 bases). Per germline, CDR1 SEHNR and CDR2 FQNEAQ (reference sequence). CDR3 size: 15 residues. V was clipped by 2 bases and J by 5 bases, with 10 bases between them. CDR3 amino acids: CASSLLQGNNSPLHF. The CDR3 DNA is TGTGCCAGCAGCTTATTACAGGGAAATAATTCACCCCTCCACTTT.

The chain uses TRBV7-2 and TRBJ1-1, with D maybe TRBD1 (5 bases). Trimming removed 1 base at V and 6 bases at J, with 9 bases between. Per the germline V gene, CDR1 is SGHTA and CDR2 is FQGNSA. This CDR3 comprises 13 residues. This CDR3 is CASSLVTGSEAFF. DNA for the CDR3: TGTGCCAGCAGCTTAGTAACAGGATCTGAAGCTTTCTTT.

The chain links TRBV7-2 to TRBJ2-3, with a weak D call TRBD2 (6 bases). Deletions cut 5 bases from V and 8 bases from J, with 17 bases between. CDR1 SGHTA and CDR2 FQGNSA come from the germline V gene. The CDR3 has 14 amino acids. CDR3 amino acids: CASSAGLSAVTQYF. The CDR3, as DNA: TGTGCCAGCAGCGCGGGACTGTCCGCGGTTACGCAGTATTTT.

The V and J genes are TRBV6-2 or TRBV6-3 and TRBJ1-2, with D hard to call. This CDR3 region has 13 residues. Trimming cost V 5 bases and J 7 bases, with 14 bases left between them. Germline V lookup: CDR1 MNHEY, CDR2 SVGEGT. The DNA for the CDR3 is TGTGCCAGCAGTGCTCATACCCGGGGTGGCTACACCTTC. The encoded protein is CASSAHTRGGYTF.

CDR3 residues: CASSIDKGGFEAFF. CDR3 sequence (DNA): TGTGCCAGTAGTATAGATAAAGGGGGCTTTGAAGCTTTCTTT. The chain carries TRBV19 and TRBJ1-1; 7 bases are a match to TRBD1. The junction had 5 bases not matched to a gene; V was cut back by 0 bases and J by 7 bases. In germline, CDR1 is LNHDA, CDR2 SQIVND (reference sequence). CDR3 length equals 14 residues.

The V gene is TRBV27, the J gene TRBJ1-2; D may be TRBD1 (6 bases). V was cut by 5 bases and J by 4 bases, with 14 bases left in between. Germline CDR1 reads MNHEY; CDR2 reads SMNVEV (reference sequence). The CDR3 is made up of 14 amino acids. This chain's CDR3 is CASSQYRVGYGYTF. The CDR3 DNA follows: TGTGCCAGCAGTCAATACAGGGTAGGCTATGGCTACACCTTC.

The V gene is TRBV10-3, the J gene TRBJ1-1; D not certain. The CDR3 has 15 amino acids. Germline V gives CDR1 ENHRY, CDR2 SYGVKD. With 7 bases removed from V and 8 bases from J, the gap between germline ends came to 23 bases. The CDR3 region is CAITGGGQTQREAFF. The CDR3 bases are TGTGCCATCACCGGCGGAGGGCAGACCCAACGGGAAGCTTTCTTT.

The chain combines TRBV29-1 with TRBJ1-2; a possible D gene is TRBD1 (6 bases). CDR3 length: 13 amino acids. V was trimmed by 6 bases and J by 4 bases, leaving 15 bases between them. The germline V gene has CDR1 SQVTM and CDR2 ANQGSEA. The DNA for the CDR3 is TGCAGCGTAGATGGGGGCAGCTTCTATGGCTACACCTTC. Encoded protein: CSVDGGSFYGYTF.

The table lists this clone with a count of one. The rearrangement joins TRBV7-8 to TRBJ1-5, with unresolved D. CDR3 length: 13 amino acids. Per germline, CDR1 SGHVS and CDR2 FQNEAQ. The germline V and J ends were trimmed by 2 bases and 4 bases, with 6 bases remaining between them. The CDR3 DNA sequence: TGTGCCAGCAGCTTACGGGGAAATCAGCCCCAGCATTTT. Translated: CASSLRGNQPQHF.

This clone was seen only once. The chain is built from TRBV27 and TRBJ1-1; D ambiguous. The CDR3 is 14 amino acids. Per germline, CDR1 MNHEY and CDR2 SMNVEV (reference sequence). Between the trimmed V and J ends, which lost 3 bases and 0 bases, there was a span of 8 bases. The CDR3 protein is CASSLGSLNTEAFF. The CDR3 DNA follows: TGTGCCAGCAGTTTGGGCAGCCTGAACACTGAAGCTTTCTTT.

The rearrangement joins TRBV20-1 to TRBJ1-2, with 8 bases matching TRBD1. The V gene end was trimmed by 3 bases and the J gene end by 8 bases; junction bases not matched to a gene: 11. The germline CDR1 and CDR2 sequences are DFQATT and SNEGSKA (reference sequence). The CDR3 is 14 residues long. CDR3 protein: CSASQGRGHGGYTF. The CDR3 DNA reads as TGCAGTGCTAGTCAAGGCAGGGGGCATGGCGGCTACACCTTC.

The rearrangement links TRBV2 to TRBJ2-1; 9 bases are shared with TRBD1. CDR1 and CDR2 from the germline V gene are SNHLY and FYNNEI. Unmatched junction bases numbered 7, after V lost 3 bases and J lost 13 bases. The CDR3 has 13 amino acids. CDR3 sequence (DNA): TGTGCCAGCAGTGATTTTAGGACAGGGGATCAGTTCTTC. Protein: CASSDFRTGDQFF.

J is TRBJ1-5 and V is TRBV28, with a tentative D call TRBD1 (6 bases). CDR3 length: 14 amino acids. V was clipped by 6 bases and J by 4 bases, with 13 bases between them. Germline CDR1 is MDHEN and CDR2 is SYDVKM. The CDR3 reads CASRPTGRNQPQHF. For the CDR3, the DNA is TGTGCCAGCAGGCCCACAGGGCGTAATCAGCCCCAGCATTTT.

The chain recombines TRBV19 with TRBJ2-7; a possible D gene is TRBD1 (6 bases). This CDR3 is 12 amino acids long. V lost 2 bases and J 6 bases, leaving 8 bases between the germline ends. From germline, CDR1 is LNHDA and CDR2 SQIVND (reference sequence). The CDR3 DNA follows: TGTGCCAGTAGTATAACAGGGATCGAGCAGTACTTC. As protein: CASSITGIEQYF.